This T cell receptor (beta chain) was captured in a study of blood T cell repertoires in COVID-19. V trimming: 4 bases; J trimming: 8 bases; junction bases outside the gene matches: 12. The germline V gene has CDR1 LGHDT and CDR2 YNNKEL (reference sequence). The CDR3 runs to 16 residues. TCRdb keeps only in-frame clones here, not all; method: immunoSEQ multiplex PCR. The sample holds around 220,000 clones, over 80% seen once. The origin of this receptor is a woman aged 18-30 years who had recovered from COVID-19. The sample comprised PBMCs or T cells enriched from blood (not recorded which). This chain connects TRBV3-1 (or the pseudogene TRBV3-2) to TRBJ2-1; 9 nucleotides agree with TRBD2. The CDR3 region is CASSPRHAGGRDEQFF. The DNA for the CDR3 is TGTGCCAGCAGCCCCCGCCACGCGGGAGGGAGGGATGAGCAGTTCTTC.